A selection of T cell receptor beta chains follows, all from one sample in a study of cytomegalovirus exposure and HLA in healthy donors. TCRdb keeps only in-frame clones here, not all; method: immunoSEQ multiplex PCR. Among 150,000 to 250,000 clones listed, approximately 78% were seen once. Sequenced sample: PBMCs. The origin of the receptors is a woman under 40 in good health and CMV-seronegative. The CDR3 runs from the conserved cysteine through the conserved F or W. A D gene is named only where the DNA matches it firmly. Clone size is not always given. Where it is, it says once, few, many or a class for expanded clones.

V	size	J	D	CDR3	DNA
TRBV14	NA	TRBJ2-7	NA	CASSGVESAVFLSPSYEQYF	TGTGCCAGCAGCGGAGTCGAAAGTGCCGTCTTCCTCTCCCCCTCCTACGAGCAGTACTTC
TRBV19	NA	TRBJ2-2	NA	CASTARGRELFF	TGTGCCAGTACCGCCCGAGGGCGGGAGCTGTTTTTT
TRBV28	once	TRBJ2-1	TRBD2	CASLAGVLGEQFF	TGTGCCAGCCTAGCGGGGGTTCTGGGTGAGCAGTTCTTC
TRBV12-5	few	TRBJ1-1	TRBD1	CASGLPYQGQGGVGAFF	TGTGCTAGTGGTTTGCCATATCAAGGACAGGGCGGCGTGGGAGCTTTCTTT
TRBV2	NA	TRBJ1-5	NA	CASSGGDYQPQHF	TGTGCCAGCAGTGGGGGGGACTATCAGCCCCAGCATTTT
TRBV6-6	NA	TRBJ2-7	TRBD1	CASSRQGVQYEQYF	TGTGCCAGCAGTAGACAGGGCGTTCAGTACGAGCAGTACTTC
TRBV30	NA	TRBJ1-1	TRBD1	CARKIGTDEAFF	TGTGCCCGCAAAATAGGGACAGATGAAGCTTTCTTT
TRBV7-9	NA	TRBJ1-6	TRBD1	CASSLDRGLTSPLHF	TGTGCCAGCAGCTTAGACAGGGGGCTTACTTCACCCCTCCACTTT
TRBV18	few	TRBJ1-2	TRBD1	CASSTSRGTDGYTF	TGTGCCAGCTCAACCAGCCGGGGGACAGATGGCTACACCTTC
TRBV28	NA	TRBJ1-3	NA	CASSSRDILSGNTIYF	TGTGCCAGCAGTTCCCGCGACATCCTCTCTGGAAACACCATATATTTT
TRBV11-2	NA	TRBJ2-3	TRBD1	CASSLADRGRAHTQYF	TGTGCCAGCAGCTTGGCCGACAGGGGCCGGGCCCATACGCAGTATTTT
TRBV7-8	NA	TRBJ2-1	TRBD2	CASSFPPGGGRSSYNEQFF	TGTGCCAGCAGCTTCCCCCCCGGGGGCGGGAGGAGCTCCTACAATGAGCAGTTCTTC
TRBV4-1	NA	TRBJ2-7	TRBD2	CASSPPGLAGQEQYF	TGCGCCAGCAGCCCACCGGGACTAGCGGGGCAAGAGCAGTACTTC
TRBV6-1	NA	TRBJ2-7	NA	CASSDLTGTYEQYF	TGTGCCAGCAGTGACCTGACAGGCACCTACGAGCAGTACTTC
TRBV29-1	NA	TRBJ2-3	TRBD2	CSVEVAGGYSTTDTQYF	TGCAGCGTTGAAGTCGCGGGGGGGTACTCTACCACAGATACGCAGTATTTT
TRBV2	few	TRBJ1-5	TRBD1	CASRKDRVNQPQHF	TGTGCCAGCAGGAAGGACAGGGTCAATCAGCCCCAGCATTTT
TRBV30	few	TRBJ1-6	NA	CAWTRTGGGSPLHF	TGTGCCTGGACTCGGACTGGAGGAGGTTCACCCCTCCACTTT
TRBV10-2	NA	TRBJ2-5	TRBD2	CASSSSGETQYF	TGCGCCAGCAGTTCTAGCGGGGAGACCCAGTACTTC
TRBV6-4	NA	TRBJ1-2	TRBD1	CASSDRAGGDYGYTF	TGTGCCAGCAGTGACAGGGCAGGGGGCGACTATGGCTACACCTTC
TRBV6-5	NA	TRBJ2-7	TRBD2	CASSSGGGGSYEQYF	TGTGCCAGCAGTTCCGGGGGGGGAGGCTCCTACGAGCAGTACTTC
TRBV25-1	NA	TRBJ2-3	TRBD2	CASSERASGLRGHTQYF	TGTGCCAGCAGTGAAAGGGCTAGCGGGTTAAGGGGTCATACGCAGTATTTT
TRBV7-8	few	TRBJ2-2	TRBD2	CASSLSSGGAGTGELFF	TGTGCCAGCAGCTTATCTAGCGGGGGGGCTGGGACCGGGGAGCTGTTTTTT
TRBV18	NA	TRBJ1-2	TRBD1	CASSPAQGAYGYTF	TGTGCCAGCTCACCAGCGCAGGGGGCCTATGGCTACACCTTC
TRBV5-4	NA	TRBJ1-1	TRBD1	CASRQQGARGEAFF	TGTGCCAGCAGACAACAGGGGGCGAGGGGTGAAGCTTTCTTT
TRBV5-6	NA	TRBJ1-2	NA	CASSLLAGDPSNYGYTF	TGTGCCAGCAGCTTGTTGGCAGGGGATCCATCTAACTATGGCTACACCTTC
TRBV14	NA	TRBJ2-7	NA	CASSQDGGNTYEQYF	TGTGCCAGCAGCCAAGATGGAGGGAACACCTACGAGCAGTACTTC
TRBV5-1	NA	TRBJ1-1	TRBD1	CASSLRQGATEAFF	TGCGCCAGCAGCTTACGACAGGGGGCGACTGAAGCTTTCTTT
TRBV4-1	NA	TRBJ1-2	TRBD1	CASSRGQASYGYTF	TGCGCCAGCAGCCGCGGACAGGCCAGCTATGGCTACACCTTC
TRBV5-5	NA	TRBJ2-3	TRBD2	CASSPLAGLRPGTDTQYF	TGTGCCAGCAGCCCACTAGCGGGGTTACGTCCGGGGACAGATACGCAGTATTTT
TRBV30	many	TRBJ1-6	NA	CAWSVGGETSPLHF	TGTGCCTGGAGTGTAGGGGGAGAGACTTCACCCCTCCACTTT
TRBV7-9	NA	TRBJ1-1	NA	CASSWMGPQAEAFF	TGTGCCAGCAGCTGGATGGGCCCGCAGGCTGAAGCTTTCTTT
TRBV11-2	few	TRBJ2-1	TRBD2	CASSLDSTSGVSSYNEQFF	TGTGCCAGCAGCTTAGACAGCACTAGCGGGGTAAGCTCCTACAATGAGCAGTTCTTC
TRBV5-1	NA	TRBJ2-7	NA	CASLGTDGGEQYF	TGCGCCAGCCTCGGGACGGACGGGGGCGAGCAGTACTTC
TRBV27	few	TRBJ2-1	TRBD1	CASSLGQGSNEQFF	TGTGCCAGCAGTCTGGGACAGGGTAGCAATGAGCAGTTCTTC
TRBV7-6	NA	TRBJ2-5	NA	CASSFSAQETQYF	TGTGCCAGCAGCTTTAGCGCTCAAGAGACCCAGTACTTC
TRBV27	few	TRBJ2-1	NA	CASSSIVTSYNEQFF	TGTGCCAGCAGTTCTATAGTTACTTCTTACAATGAGCAGTTCTTC
TRBV11-3	NA	TRBJ1-1	NA	CASSFFAGTEAFF	TGTGCCAGCAGCTTCTTTGCGGGCACTGAAGCTTTCTTT
TRBV6-5	NA	TRBJ1-1	NA	CASSYEGGTNTEAFF	TGTGCCAGCAGTTATGAGGGAGGCACGAACACTGAAGCTTTCTTT
TRBV6-1	NA	TRBJ2-1	NA	CASSELLSYNEQFF	TGTGCCAGCAGTGAATTACTTTCCTACAATGAGCAGTTCTTC
TRBV28	NA	TRBJ1-6	TRBD1	CASSSPGTVNSPLHF	TGTGCCAGCAGTTCCCCGGGGACAGTTAATTCACCCCTCCACTTT
TRBV5-1	NA	TRBJ2-7	TRBD2	CASSLGLAGGPYEQYF	TGCGCCAGCAGCTTGGGTCTAGCGGGAGGACCCTACGAGCAGTACTTC
TRBV7-2	NA	TRBJ1-2	NA	CASSLRQGFNYGYTF	TGTGCCAGCAGCTTGAGGCAGGGATTTAACTATGGCTACACCTTC
TRBV5-5	NA	TRBJ2-3	TRBD1	CASSRTGYTDTQYF	TGTGCCAGCAGCAGGACAGGGTACACAGATACGCAGTATTTT
TRBV7-9	few	TRBJ1-2	NA	CASSSNNYGYTF	TGTGCCAGCAGTTCAAATAACTATGGCTACACCTTC
TRBV5-4	NA	TRBJ2-1	TRBD1	CASSLRQGPQFF	TGTGCCAGCAGCTTACGACAGGGACCCCAGTTCTTC
TRBV11-2	many	TRBJ1-2	NA	CASSLARRGTSGYGYTF	TGTGCCAGCAGCTTGGCTCGTCGGGGGACCTCGGGGTATGGCTACACCTTC
TRBV18	NA	TRBJ2-7	TRBD2	CASSPGTSGSGEQYF	TGTGCCAGCTCACCTGGGACTAGCGGGAGTGGCGAGCAGTACTTC
TRBV10-3	NA	TRBJ2-1	TRBD2	CAISETSGGAISSYNEQFF	TGTGCCATCAGTGAAACTAGCGGGGGGGCGATTAGCTCCTACAATGAGCAGTTCTTC
TRBV7-2	NA	TRBJ1-6	NA	CASSFRQGGNSPLHF	TGTGCCAGCAGCTTTCGGCAGGGTGGAAATTCACCCCTCCACTTT